Below are 20 T cell receptor beta chains sequenced from a single sample in a study of control samples from healthy donors and cancer patients. TCRdb keeps only in-frame clones here, not all; method: immunoSEQ multiplex PCR. The sample lists approximately 87,000 clones; 91% were seen once. Sequenced material: blood. The receptor source for this set is a man aged 50-60 years in good health.

This chain uses TRBV28 with TRBJ2-5; D remains unclear. The V end lost 4 bases, the J end lost 3 bases, and 3 bases lay between the germline ends. CDR1 MDHEN and CDR2 SYDVKM come from the germline V gene. The CDR3 is 11 residues long. CDR3 loop: CASSSKETQYF. DNA of the CDR3: TGTGCCAGCAGTTCGAAAGAGACCCAGTACTTC.

J is TRBJ1-2 and V is TRBV5-6; the D is unclear. This CDR3 region has 14 residues. The V end lost 4 bases, the J end lost 7 bases, and 17 bases lay between the germline ends. Germline CDR1 and CDR2: SGHDT and YYEEEE. The CDR3 protein is CASSEAGRTPGYTF. CDR3 nucleotide sequence: TGTGCCAGCAGCGAAGCCGGGAGGACCCCTGGCTACACCTTC.

The chain carries TRBV20-1 and TRBJ1-1, with D hard to call. CDR1 and CDR2 from the germline V gene are DFQATT and SNEGSKA (reference sequence). This CDR3 contains 13 residues. Trimming removed 3 bases from V and 1 base from J, with 9 bases in between. In nucleotides, the CDR3 is TGCAGTGCTAGTGGGCCCCAGAACACTGAAGCTTTCTTT. It yields the protein CSASGPQNTEAFF.

This clone was seen a few times. The chain is built from TRBV30 and TRBJ2-3; a possible D gene is TRBD1 (5 bases). This CDR3 contains 11 residues. Trimming pared 5 bases from V and 9 bases from J, leaving 12 bases between. Germline values: CDR1 GTSNPN, CDR2 SVGIG (reference sequence). CDR3 loop: CAWLDGQTQYF. CDR3 DNA sequence: TGTGCCTGGTTAGACGGACAAACGCAGTATTTT.

The V and J genes are TRBV10-3 and TRBJ1-5; a possible D gene is TRBD1 (6 bases). The CDR3 loop spans 14 amino acids. V was pared by 10 bases and J by 2 bases, with 15 bases between. The germline V gene has CDR1 ENHRY and CDR2 SYGVKD. The chain's CDR3 is CASGAGAGNQPQHF. The CDR3, as DNA: TGTGCCAGCGGGGCGGGGGCCGGCAATCAGCCCCAGCATTTT.

A remark on this clone: Other DNA sequences of this sample code for an identical CDR3. The chain combines TRBV6-5 with TRBJ1-2; 8 nucleotides align to TRBD1. V gave up 7 bases and J gave up 2 bases; unmatched junction bases: 6. Germline CDR1 and CDR2: MNHEY and SVGAGI. This CDR3 is built from 14 residues. CDR3 bases: TGTGCCAGCATGAACAGGGGGGAGAACTATGGCTACACCTTC. Translating gives CASMNRGENYGYTF.

The chain employs TRBV18 and TRBJ1-1; TRBD1 might be the D (6 bases). The CDR3 consists of 13 residues. Germline V gives CDR1 KGHSH, CDR2 LQKENI. V shed 6 bases and J shed 4 bases, with 12 bases lying between them. This chain's CDR3 is CASSGARGTEAFF. CDR3 bases: TGTGCCAGCTCGGGGGCGCGGGGCACTGAAGCTTTCTTT.

The chain employs TRBV5-1 and TRBJ2-7; TRBD1 might be the D (5 bases). V was clipped by 3 bases and J by 6 bases, with 16 bases between them. The CDR3 covers 14 residues. From germline, CDR1 is SGHRS and CDR2 YFSETQ. The CDR3 DNA follows: TGCGCCAGCAGCTCAGATCCCAGGGTTTCCGAGCAGTACTTC. It encodes CASSSDPRVSEQYF.

The chain combines TRBV11-2 with TRBJ1-2, with D unresolved. The CDR3 spans 13 residues. Germline V gene data show CDR1 as SGHAT and CDR2 as FQNNGV. Trimming stripped 4 bases from V and 4 bases from J, with 10 bases between. The CDR3 loop reads CASSSRGRYGYTF. The CDR3, as DNA: TGTGCCAGCAGCTCCCGGGGTCGCTATGGCTACACCTTC.

V and J are TRBV3-1 (or the pseudogene TRBV3-2) and TRBJ1-2; D gene unclear. Per germline, CDR1 LGHDT and CDR2 YNNKEL (reference sequence). The CDR3 has 13 amino acids. Trimming stripped 3 bases from V and 3 bases from J, with 8 bases between. The CDR3 DNA sequence: TGTGCCAGCAGCCACTCGCGGGACTATGGCTACACCTTC. Its protein product is CASSHSRDYGYTF.

The V and J genes are TRBV7-9 and TRBJ1-1; D uncertain. Germline CDR1 and CDR2: SEHNR and FQNEAQ (reference sequence). Between the trimmed V and J ends, which lost 5 bases and 12 bases, there was a span of 7 bases. The CDR3 totals 9 residues. The CDR3 nucleotides are TGTGCCAGCAGCCCCGAGACTTTCTTT. Translation gives CASSPETFF.

The CDR3 reads CASPRWTGTQSAQHF. The CDR3 DNA follows: TGTGCCAGCCCTCGATGGACAGGGACGCAATCAGCCCAGCATTTT. The J gene is TRBJ1-5, the V gene TRBV25-1; 8 nucleotides match TRBD1. Per germline, CDR1 MGHDK and CDR2 SYGVNS. The CDR3 contains 15 residues. V shed 8 bases, J shed 11 bases, and the junction held 17 bases outside the gene matches.

This clone was counted a single time. The rearrangement joins TRBV18 to TRBJ2-3; D is ambiguous. This CDR3 comprises 15 residues. The germline CDR1 and CDR2 sequences are KGHSH and LQKENI. Trimming took off 1 base at V and 6 bases at J, with 14 bases between the two ends. The CDR3 DNA follows: TGTGCCAGCTCACCACTCTCGGGTATTACGGATACGCAGTATTTT. Translating it yields CASSPLSGITDTQYF.

This chain links TRBV6-1 with TRBJ1-1; the match to TRBD1 covers 9 bases. The CDR3 spans 17 residues. V shed 2 bases, J shed 3 bases, and the junction held 10 bases outside the gene matches. The V gene's germline CDR1 is MNHNS and CDR2 SASEGT. The CDR3 region has the DNA TGTGCCAGCAGTGAAAATAGGGGAGACAGGGGGGACACTGAAGCTTTCTTT. Residues: CASSENRGDRGDTEAFF.

This clone was seen just once. The chain joins TRBV10-1 to TRBJ1-3; no firm D call. Trimming took off 0 bases at V and 11 bases at J, with 11 bases between the two ends. The CDR3 is 13 amino acids. From germline, CDR1 is WNHNN and CDR2 SYGVQD (reference sequence). This CDR3 is CASSESWGSAIYF. As DNA, the CDR3 is TGCGCCAGCAGTGAGTCTTGGGGAAGCGCCATATATTTT.

The chain has TRBV19 and TRBJ2-3; D is possibly TRBD2 (6 bases). Trimming left V 10 bases short and J 1 base short, with 18 bases between. Germline V gives CDR1 LNHDA, CDR2 SQIVND (reference sequence). The CDR3 runs to 15 residues. In DNA, the CDR3 is TGTGCCACCCAAAGGGCGGGGACGGGCACAGATACGCAGTATTTT. The encoded protein is CATQRAGTGTDTQYF.

The V call is TRBV29-1, the J call TRBJ1-3; no definite D call. The V gene's germline CDR1 is SQVTM and CDR2 ANQGSEA. CDR3 length equals 15 residues. Trimming pared 1 base from V and 0 bases from J, leaving 10 bases between. This CDR3 reads CSVEAPLNSGNTIYF. The CDR3 DNA follows: TGCAGCGTTGAAGCTCCCCTAAACTCTGGAAACACCATATATTTT.

V gene TRBV6-1 combines with J gene TRBJ1-2; D perhaps matches TRBD1 (5 bases). Trimming took 3 bases from V and 3 from J, leaving 11 bases between them. This CDR3 spans 14 amino acids. Germline loops: CDR1 MNHNS, CDR2 SASEGT. CDR3 region: CASSEAGSDYGYTF. The DNA of the CDR3 is TGTGCCAGCAGTGAGGCAGGGAGCGACTATGGCTACACCTTC.

The chain is built from TRBV11-2 and TRBJ1-2, with a weak D call TRBD1 (5 bases). There are 16 residues in the CDR3. In germline, CDR1 is SGHAT, CDR2 FQNNGV. The V end was cut by 5 bases, the J end by 0 bases, with 16 bases between. The CDR3 region has the DNA TGTGCCAGCAGCCAATATCGGGACTTAGCTAACTATGGCTACACCTTC. Residues: CASSQYRDLANYGYTF.

This clone came up a few times. This chain joins TRBV6-2 or TRBV6-3 and TRBJ2-7; possibly TRBD1 for D (6 bases). The CDR3 loop spans 15 amino acids. Per the germline V gene, CDR1 is MNHEY and CDR2 is SVGEGT. V was shortened by 4 bases and J by 2 bases, with 15 bases between the two germline ends. The chain's CDR3 is CASSSQGLGPYEQYF. CDR3 DNA: TGTGCCAGCAGTTCACAGGGTTTAGGGCCCTACGAGCAGTACTTC.